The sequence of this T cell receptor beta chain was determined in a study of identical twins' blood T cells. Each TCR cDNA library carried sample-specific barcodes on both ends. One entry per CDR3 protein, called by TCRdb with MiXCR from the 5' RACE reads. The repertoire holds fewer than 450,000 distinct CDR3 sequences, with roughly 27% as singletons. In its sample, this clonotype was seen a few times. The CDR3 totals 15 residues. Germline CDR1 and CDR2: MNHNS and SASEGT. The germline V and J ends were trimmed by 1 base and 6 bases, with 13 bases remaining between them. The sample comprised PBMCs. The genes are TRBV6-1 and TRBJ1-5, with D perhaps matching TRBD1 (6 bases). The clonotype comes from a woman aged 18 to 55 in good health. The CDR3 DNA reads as TGTGCCAGCAGTGAAGGGAGGGCAGGGGTTCAGCCCCAGCATTTT. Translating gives CASSEGRAGVQPQHF.